The clone carrying this TCR beta chain came up many times. Its antigen remains unidentified. This entry comes from a study of T cells in Graves' hyperthyroidism and ophthalmopathy. Broader study findings: In the blood, most expanded thyroid clonotypes above 0.001 appeared as well.

Trimming left V 6 bases short and J 2 bases short, with 13 bases between. This CDR3 spans 14 amino acids. CDR1 is MDHEN and CDR2 is SYDVKM in the germline V gene. Researchers took RNA transcripts and amplified the TCR beta CDR3 regions from them. Initially, a first-round RT-PCR of the TCR CDR3 employed the HTBI primer set. TCRdb used MiXCR to reprocess the multiplex PCR reads, holding one entry per CDR3 protein. This table holds 140,000 or so distinct CDR3 sequences, approximately 24% found once. Orbital computed tomography and thyroid ultrasound, together with serum TRAb and thyroxine and clinical symptoms, were used for diagnoses.

The chain recombines TRBV28 with TRBJ1-1; D gene uncertain. The TCR sequence derives from a woman in her forties or fifties with Graves' hyperthyroidism that later progressed to Graves' ophthalmopathy. Sequencing was done on a sample of blood. The CDR3 is CASSPPQRNTEAFF. CDR3 in DNA: TGTGCCAGCAGCCCACCGCAGAGAAACACTGAAGCTTTCTTT.